The present T cell receptor beta chain was sequenced within a study of blood T cell repertoires in COVID-19 (dated by TCRdb to 2018 to 2021). About the investigation overall: Samples covering the acute and convalescent phases of COVID-19 were provided by collaborators in the United States, Italy and Spain. Where available, HLA class I and class II types were obtained from metadata supplied by the sample provider rather than from assay-based typing. Deeply sampled blood TCRbeta repertoires from subjects exposed to, actively infected with, or recovered from COVID-19 were included in the dataset. The samples were drawn from the first 160 participants of the ongoing ImmuneRACE study and from 1,254 subjects provided by 6 global collaborators. The prospective study material was composed of cDNA or gDNA derived from T cells, B-cell-depleted T cells, or PBMCs. The repertoires were released in a freely available public database meant as a resource for research on the immune response to SARS-CoV-2. Nearly every sample came with metadata listing a de-identified subject ID, COVID-19 status, age in years and sex. The paper's findings and limits, for the study overall: Clinical and demographic metadata were provided uncurated, with the amount varying by source and participant.

As for this clone: Its target antigen remains unknown. No base quality information exists; no much larger clone differs at one position.

The immunoSEQ Assay, a bias-controlled multiplex PCR, was used to amplify TCRbeta CDR3 regions from genomic DNA. The paper's processing steps were these. The number of nucleated cells in each sample was estimated by amplification of reference gene primers within the assay. Sequence reads were collapsed and filtered to measure the absolute abundance of every unique TCRbeta CDR3 rearrangement. Productive Simpson clonality was computed per sample as the square root of Simpson's diversity index over productive rearrangements. TCRdb retrieved this table from immuneACCESS and kept in-frame rearrangements only. Not all clones are present; in checked studies, unresolved V genes account for under half, and no reason is known for the remainder. V, J and clone size derive from that table, while D and trimming were established from the DNA sequence. The sample table holds approximately 150,000 clones, of which 75% to 85% were seen once. About 7.2% of the sample goes to the ten largest clones.

V lost 4 bases and J lost 6 bases; the stretch between them is 16 bases long. CDR1 and CDR2 were assigned from the germline V gene as SGDLS and YYNGEE. The CDR3 measures 15 amino acids from cysteine to phenylalanine. Only CDR3 DNA remains: 45 bases, in frame from the first base. Each collaborating institution followed its own protocols to collect whole blood in K2EDTA tubes. For TCRbeta analysis, collaborators shipped samples as frozen whole blood, isolated PBMCs, or DNA extracted from either of those sample types. The chain uses TRBV9 and TRBJ2-2; a tentative D match to TRBD2 spans 6 bases. The TCR originated in a woman aged 45 to 65 in a cohort sampled during active or convalescent COVID-19. Sequencing was done on a sample of peripheral blood. The sequenced DNA is TGTGCCAGCAGCAAGGAAGGGAGGTTCGCCGGGGAGCTGTTTTTT. Its translation reads: CASSKEGRFAGELFF.